The rows below give T cell receptor beta chains drawn from one sample of a study of tumor and adjacent non-tumor tissue in lung cancer. TCRdb fed the multiplex PCR reads into MiXCR, producing one record per CDR3 protein. The sample carries almost 75,000 distinct CDR3 sequences, around two thirds recorded once. The sequenced material came from distant non-tumor lung tissue. Receptors were obtained from a woman between 50 and 59 years old with non-small cell lung cancer. CDR3s include the opening cysteine and the closing phenylalanine or tryptophan. The order of the fields is V gene, clone size, D gene, J gene, CDR3 length, CDR3 protein, CDR3 DNA. The D gene is left open where the match is weak. Clone size is shown for a subset of rows, as once, few, many or a class of expanded clone.

TRBV10-3	.	.	TRBJ1-1	13	CDISENHGTEAFF	TGTGATATCAGTGAGAACCATGGCACTGAAGCTTTCTTT
TRBV11-2	.	.	TRBJ1-6	15	CASSTGQGRNSPLHF	TGTGCCAGCAGCACAGGTCAGGGTCGTAATTCACCCCTCCACTTT
TRBV10-3	many	.	TRBJ2-2	18	CAISASWGQGLITGELFF	TGTGCCATCAGTGCATCATGGGGGCAGGGTTTAATCACCGGGGAGCTGTTTTTT
TRBV20-1	once	TRBD2	TRBJ2-1	16	CSAREASTSHYNEQFF	TGCAGTGCTAGAGAAGCTTCGACTAGCCATTACAATGAGCAGTTCTTC
TRBV20-1	medium-sized	TRBD1	TRBJ2-5	12	CSALQGKETQYF	TGCAGTGCTCTACAGGGGAAAGAGACCCAGTACTTC
TRBV11-2	.	.	TRBJ1-1	14	CASNFAGKNTKAFF	TGTGCCAGCAACTTTGCGGGAAAGAACACTAAAGCTTTCTTT
TRBV4-1	.	.	TRBJ1-1	16	CASRQDRYRTNTEAFF	TGCGCCAGCAGACAAGATCGTTACAGAACGAACACTGAAGCTTTCTTT
TRBV20-1	.	.	TRBJ2-7	15	CSARVPGRRPYEQYF	TGCAGTGCTAGAGTTCCGGGACGGCGTCCCTACGAGCAGTACTTC
TRBV11-1	.	.	TRBJ2-2	15	CASSFLWGNTGELFF	TGTGCCAGCAGCTTCCTATGGGGGAACACCGGGGAGCTGTTTTTT
TRBV4-1	.	.	TRBJ1-1	16	CARSQDRYRANTKASF	TGCGCCAGGAGCCAAGATCGTTACAGGGCGAACACTAAAGCTTCCTTT
TRBV11-2	.	.	TRBJ1-3	14	CASSPGTSGNAICF	TGTGCCAGCAGCCCAGGGACCTCTGGAAACGCCATATGTTTT
TRBV30	.	.	TRBJ2-7	15	CAWNPKDRHSYEQYF	TGTGCCTGGAATCCCAAAGACAGGCACTCCTACGAGCAGTACTTC
TRBV7-8	.	.	TRBJ1-5	15	CASSLAGEFNQPQHF	TGTGCCAGCAGCTTAGCGGGGGAGTTCAATCAGCCCCAGCATTTT